The 26 T cell receptor beta chains below all came from one sample that was sequenced in a study of blood T cell repertoires in COVID-19. Sequenced by immunoSEQ multiplex PCR; TCRdb stores in-frame clones only, minus some. This sample carries 270,000 or so clones, under 90% of them seen once, and the ten largest clones take approximately 9%. Sequenced sample: peripheral blood. These receptors came from a woman aged 45 to 65 who had recovered from COVID-19.

The V gene is TRBV11-2, the J gene TRBJ2-4; D remains ambiguous. This CDR3 has 18 amino acids. CDR1 is SGHAT and CDR2 is FQNNGV in the germline V gene. V lost 5 bases, J lost 1 base, and 21 bases lay in between. The CDR3 loop reads CASSPGHISHGAKNIQYF. Written as DNA, the CDR3 is TGTGCCAGCAGCCCAGGTCACATTTCTCATGGGGCCAAAAACATTCAGTACTTC.

The rearrangement uses TRBV18 and TRBJ1-2; TRBD1 matches 11 bases. The CDR3 consists of 17 residues. Unmatched junction bases numbered 11, after V lost 0 bases and J lost 8 bases. Germline values: CDR1 KGHSH, CDR2 LQKENI. CDR3 sequence: CASSPPAGTGGIGGYTF. CDR3 coding DNA: TGTGCCAGCTCACCACCTGCGGGGACAGGGGGAATCGGCGGCTACACCTTC.

V and J are TRBV6-2 or TRBV6-3 and TRBJ1-6; D is possibly TRBD1 (5 bases). V lost 0 bases to trimming and J lost 7 bases, with 7 bases between them. The CDR3 length is 14 residues. Germline V lookup: CDR1 MNHEY, CDR2 SVGEGT. In DNA, the CDR3 is TGTGCCAGCAGTTACTCATCAGGGAATTCACCCCTCCACTTT. This gives the protein CASSYSSGNSPLHF.

This chain uses TRBV7-2 with TRBJ1-4; tentatively, D is TRBD1 (5 bases). The V gene lost 5 bases and the J gene lost 0 bases, with 13 bases spanning the gap. This CDR3 has 16 residues. Germline V gene sequence: CDR1 SGHTA, CDR2 FQGNSA. CDR3 loop: CASSQDGRATNEKLFF. The CDR3, as DNA: TGTGCCAGCAGCCAAGACGGCAGGGCAACTAATGAAAAACTGTTTTTT. Together with reference TRBV7-2 and TRBJ1-4, the CDR3 gives the full variable domain: GAGVSQSPSNKVTEKGKDVELRCDPISGHTALYWYRQSLGQGLEFLIYFQGNSAPDKSGLPSDRFSAERTGGSVSTLTIQRTQQEDSAVYLCASSQDGRATNEKLFFGSGTQLSVL.

The chain links TRBV4-3 to TRBJ1-4; D might be TRBD1 (5 bases). CDR3 length: 19 amino acids. Germline lookup yields CDR1 LGHNA and CDR2 YSLEER. Between the trimmed V and J ends, which lost 4 bases and 0 bases, there was a span of 21 bases. The CDR3 coding sequence is TGCGCCAGCAGCCTGAACCCACCTTCACGGGGGGCAACTAATGAAAAACTGTTTTTT. As protein: CASSLNPPSRGATNEKLFF.

The V and J genes are TRBV19 and TRBJ2-5; TRBD1 aligns across 9 bases. CDR1 and CDR2 (germline): LNHDA, SQIVND (reference sequence). The V segment lost 6 bases and the J segment 2 bases; nucleotides outside the gene matches: 4. CDR3 size: 14 residues. CDR3 coding DNA: TGTGCCAGTAGCCAGACAGGGGGGCAAGAGACCCAGTACTTC. The encoded protein is CASSQTGGQETQYF.

This chain joins TRBV7-2 and TRBJ2-5, with D maybe TRBD1 (6 bases). Deletions cut 3 bases from V and 4 bases from J, with 9 bases between. Germline CDR1 and CDR2: SGHTA and FQGNSA. This CDR3 is built from 13 residues. The CDR3 DNA reads TGTGCCAGCAGCTTGATACAGGGAGAGACCCAGTACTTC. Its translation: CASSLIQGETQYF.

This sequence joins TRBV5-1 and TRBJ1-5; D ambiguous. Germline V gene data show CDR1 as SGHRS and CDR2 as YFSETQ. CDR3 length: 14 residues. Trimming stripped 0 bases from V and 5 bases from J, with 9 bases between. CDR3 region: CASSLAYGDQPQHF. As DNA, the CDR3 is TGCGCCAGCAGCTTGGCCTACGGGGATCAGCCCCAGCATTTT.

The rearrangement uses TRBV3-1 (or the pseudogene TRBV3-2) and TRBJ2-1, with 8 bases aligning to TRBD2. Germline V gene sequence: CDR1 LGHDT, CDR2 YNNKEL (reference sequence). The CDR3 sequence is 17 residues long. After removal of 4 bases from V and 9 bases from J, the junction contained 17 bases not matched to a gene. The CDR3 protein is CASSRHPTASGSFEQFF. CDR3 in DNA: TGTGCCAGCAGCCGCCACCCGACGGCTAGCGGGTCCTTTGAGCAGTTCTTC.

This clone was detected a few times. This chain connects TRBV5-1 to TRBJ1-4; the match to TRBD1 covers 9 bases. Germline CDR1 reads SGHRS; CDR2 reads YFSETQ. The CDR3 is 14 residues long. Trimming removed 4 bases from V and 10 bases from J; junction bases left unmatched: 8. This chain's CDR3 is CASSQPDRGGKLFF. DNA for the CDR3: TGCGCCAGCAGCCAACCCGACAGGGGGGGAAAACTGTTTTTT.

The chain couples TRBV4-1 to TRBJ2-5, with a tentative D call TRBD1 (6 bases). CDR3 length: 15 amino acids. Deletions cut 2 bases from V and 5 bases from J, with 15 bases between. Per germline, CDR1 MGHRA and CDR2 YSYEKL. The CDR3, as DNA: TGCGCCAGCAGCCAAAGGGACACCGGGGCGGAGACCCAGTACTTC. Its translation: CASSQRDTGAETQYF.

This sequence joins TRBV18 and TRBJ2-5, with 8 bases matching TRBD2. CDR1 and CDR2 from the germline V gene are KGHSH and LQKENI. This CDR3 comprises 16 residues. Trimming removed 4 bases from V and 4 bases from J; junction bases left unmatched: 11. The CDR3 coding sequence is TGTGCCAGCTCACAACAGGGATACGCGGGAGGAGAGACCCAGTACTTC. Residues: CASSQQGYAGGETQYF.

The gene calls are TRBV5-4 and TRBJ2-1; possible D gene TRBD2, 6 bases. Germline loops: CDR1 SGHNT, CDR2 YYREEE (reference sequence). V was cut by 4 bases and J by 0 bases, with 14 bases left in between. This CDR3 has 16 residues. Written as DNA, the CDR3 is TGTGCCAGCAGCCTCGCGGGGAGCGGCTCCTACAATGAGCAGTTCTTC. It specifies CASSLAGSGSYNEQFF.

The chain recombines TRBV7-7 with TRBJ2-3, with TRBD2 matching over 10 bases. This CDR3 has 15 residues. The junction had 6 bases not matched to a gene; V was cut back by 5 bases and J by 4 bases. From germline, CDR1 is SSHAT and CDR2 FNYEAQ (reference sequence). The CDR3 protein is CASSETSGGADTQYF. CDR3 in DNA: TGTGCCAGCAGCGAGACCAGCGGGGGGGCAGATACGCAGTATTTT.

The chain employs TRBV27 and TRBJ2-2, with a weak D call TRBD2 (5 bases). This CDR3 spans 13 amino acids. The V end lost 6 bases, the J end lost 7 bases, and 12 bases lay between the germline ends. Germline V gene sequence: CDR1 MNHEY, CDR2 SMNVEV (reference sequence). The CDR3 sequence: CASRGLLGGELFF. The DNA for the CDR3 is TGTGCCAGCAGAGGACTCCTTGGCGGGGAGCTGTTTTTT.

The V and J genes are TRBV18 and TRBJ2-7; D might be TRBD2 (5 bases). The CDR3 is 15 residues long. V shed 3 bases and J shed 5 bases, with 17 bases lying between them. Germline V lookup: CDR1 KGHSH, CDR2 LQKENI. The CDR3 spells CASSPLSVPGDEQYF. DNA for the CDR3: TGTGCCAGCTCACCCTTATCGGTCCCCGGGGACGAGCAGTACTTC.

The chain uses TRBV6-5 and TRBJ2-2, with D tentatively TRBD2 (6 bases). The CDR3 has 14 residues. The germline V gene has CDR1 MNHEY and CDR2 SVGAGI. Trimming shortened V by 2 bases and J by 6 bases, and 10 bases separated the two germline ends. DNA of the CDR3: TGTGCCAGCAGTTACGCCGGCGGGGCCGGGGAGCTGTTTTTT. It is translated as CASSYAGGAGELFF.

As regards this clone: A much larger clone differs by one base, so this may be a read error. Other DNA sequences in this specimen translate into the identical CDR3. The rearrangement joins TRBV19 to TRBJ2-7; 8 bases map to TRBD2. CDR1 and CDR2 (germline): LNHDA, SQIVND (reference sequence). The CDR3 runs to 13 residues. CDR3 bases: TGTGCCACTTCTGTCCGGGAGGGCCACGAGCAGTACTTT. This translates into CATSVREGHEQYF. Complete variable domain (other parts from reference TRBV19 and TRBJ2-7): DGGITQSPKYLFRKEGQNVTLSCEQNLNHDAMYWYRQDPGQGLRLIYYSQIVNDFQKGDIAEGYSVSREKKESFPLTVTSAQKNPTAFYLCATSVREGHEQYFGPGTRLTVT.

The J gene is TRBJ2-7, the V gene TRBV6-5, with 10 bases matching TRBD1. The germline V gene has CDR1 MNHEY and CDR2 SVGAGI. Trimming cost V 6 bases and J 4 bases; bases outside gene matches: 9. The length of the CDR3 is 15 residues. In nucleotides, the CDR3 is TGTGCCAGCAGACCCATGACAGGGGGCTCATACGAGCAGTACTTC. Translating it yields CASRPMTGGSYEQYF.

This clone was detected only a few times. The chain couples TRBV6-2 or TRBV6-3 to TRBJ1-6, with D maybe TRBD1 (5 bases). This CDR3 has 14 amino acids. Trimming cost V 2 bases and J 10 bases, with 12 bases left between them. The V gene's germline CDR1 is MNHEY and CDR2 SVGEGT. The CDR3, as DNA: TGTGCCAGCAGTTACGACAGAAGGGGATCACCCCTCCACTTT. Protein product: CASSYDRRGSPLHF.

The V and J genes are TRBV10-3 and TRBJ1-2; TRBD1 matches at 7 bases. The germline V gene encodes CDR1 ENHRY and CDR2 SYGVKD. Trimming at V came to 7 bases and at J to 6 bases, leaving 8 bases not matched to a gene. This CDR3 is built from 13 residues. In DNA, the CDR3 is TGTGCCATCACCGAGACAGGGTTTGATGGCTACACCTTC. This sequence encodes CAITETGFDGYTF.

The gene calls are TRBV11-2 and TRBJ1-4, with D hard to call. V was pared by 3 bases and J by 4 bases, with 15 bases between. CDR3 length equals 16 residues. The germline gives CDR1 SGHAT, CDR2 FQNNGV. In DNA, the CDR3 is TGTGCCAGCAGCTTTACTGGGCCCAGAAGTAATGAAAAACTGTTTTTT. This translates into CASSFTGPRSNEKLFF.

This clone was recorded a few times. The rearrangement joins TRBV28 to TRBJ1-5; 11 nucleotides line up with TRBD1. This CDR3 has 15 residues. Germline V lookup: CDR1 MDHEN, CDR2 SYDVKM. The J segment lost 7 bases and the V segment lost 10 bases, leaving 12 bases of the junction unmatched. CDR3 DNA sequence: TGTGCCACCAGGCTCCGGGACAGGGGGAACCAGCCCCAGCATTTT. As protein: CATRLRDRGNQPQHF. Filled out from reference TRBV28 and TRBJ1-5, the complete variable domain reads DVKVTQSSRYLVKRTGEKVFLECVQDMDHENMFWYRQDPGLGLRLIYFSYDVKMKEKGDIPEGYSVSREKKERFSLILESASTNQTSMYLCATRLRDRGNQPQHFGDGTRLSIL.

In this sample, this clone turned up once. This chain connects TRBV3-1 (or the pseudogene TRBV3-2) to TRBJ2-7; no firm D call. The CDR3 is 17 amino acids. Trimming left V 0 bases short and J 0 bases short, with 15 bases between. The germline V gene has CDR1 LGHDT and CDR2 YNNKEL (reference sequence). For the CDR3, the DNA is TGTGCCAGCAGCCAAGAACGAGACAACGAGAGCTCCTACGAGCAGTACTTC. Translated, it gives CASSQERDNESSYEQYF.

The chain uses TRBV19 and TRBJ2-1; weak D call: TRBD1 (6 bases). CDR1 and CDR2 from the germline V gene are LNHDA and SQIVND (reference sequence). The CDR3 extends over 17 amino acids. V shed 2 bases and J shed 3 bases, with 17 bases lying between them. This chain's CDR3 is CASSITHASTGYNEQFF. CDR3 bases: TGTGCCAGTAGTATAACCCACGCCTCGACAGGCTACAATGAGCAGTTCTTC.

This chain uses TRBV9 with TRBJ2-3; 7 nucleotides agree with TRBD2. With V trimmed by 3 bases and J by 2 bases, 6 bases remained unmatched. CDR1 and CDR2 from the germline V gene are SGDLS and YYNGEE. The CDR3 length is 15 residues. CDR3 in amino acids: CASSGTAGLTDTQYF. The CDR3, as DNA: TGTGCCAGCAGCGGTACAGCGGGGCTCACAGATACGCAGTATTTT.